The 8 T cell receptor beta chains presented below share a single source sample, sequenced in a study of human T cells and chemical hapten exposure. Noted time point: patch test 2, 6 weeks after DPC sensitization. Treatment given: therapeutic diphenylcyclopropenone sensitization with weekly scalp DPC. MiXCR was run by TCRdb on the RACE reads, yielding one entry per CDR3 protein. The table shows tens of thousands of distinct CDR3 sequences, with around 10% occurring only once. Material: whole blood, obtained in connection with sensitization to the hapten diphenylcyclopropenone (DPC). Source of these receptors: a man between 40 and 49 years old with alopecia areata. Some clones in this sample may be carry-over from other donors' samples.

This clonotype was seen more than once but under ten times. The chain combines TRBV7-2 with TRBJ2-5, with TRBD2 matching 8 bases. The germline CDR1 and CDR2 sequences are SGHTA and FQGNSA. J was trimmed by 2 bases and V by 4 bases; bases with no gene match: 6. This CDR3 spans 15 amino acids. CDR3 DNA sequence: TGTGCCAGCAGCTCGGGTAGCGGGGTACAAGAGACCCAGTACTTC. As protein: CASSSGSGVQETQYF.

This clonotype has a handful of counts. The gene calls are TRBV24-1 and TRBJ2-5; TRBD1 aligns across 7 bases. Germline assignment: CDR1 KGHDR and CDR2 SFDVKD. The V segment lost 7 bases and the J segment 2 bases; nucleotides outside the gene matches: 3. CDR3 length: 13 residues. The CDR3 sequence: CATRPGQQETQYF. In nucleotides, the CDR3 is TGTGCCACCAGACCGGGACAGCAAGAGACCCAGTACTTC.

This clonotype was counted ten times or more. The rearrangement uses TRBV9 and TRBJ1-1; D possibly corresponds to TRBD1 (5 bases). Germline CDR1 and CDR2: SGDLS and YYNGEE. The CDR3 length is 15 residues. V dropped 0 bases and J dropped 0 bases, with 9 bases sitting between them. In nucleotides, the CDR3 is TGTGCCAGCAGCGTAGATGGGGCGATGAACACTGAAGCTTTCTTT. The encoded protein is CASSVDGAMNTEAFF. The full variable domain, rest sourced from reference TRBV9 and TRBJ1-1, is DSGVTQTPKHLITATGQRVTLRCSPRSGDLSVYWYQQSLDQGLQFLIQYYNGEERAKGNILERFSAQQFPDLHSELNLSSLELGDSALYFCASSVDGAMNTEAFFGQGTRLTVV.

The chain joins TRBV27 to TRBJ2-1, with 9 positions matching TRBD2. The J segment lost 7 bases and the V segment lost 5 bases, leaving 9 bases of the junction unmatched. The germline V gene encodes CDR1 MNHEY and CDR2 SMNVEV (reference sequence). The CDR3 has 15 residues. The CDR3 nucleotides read TGTGCCAGCAGTCCCCTGGCTAGCGGGATAAATGAGCAGTTCTTC. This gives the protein CASSPLASGINEQFF.

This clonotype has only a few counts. Here the CDR3 reads CASSFATGFGYGYTF. CDR3 in DNA: TGTGCCAGCAGTTTTGCGACAGGTTTTGGCTATGGCTACACCTTC. The chain has TRBV12-3 or TRBV12-4 and TRBJ1-2; D is possibly TRBD1 (6 bases). The CDR3 contains 15 residues. The V end was cut by 3 bases, the J end by 4 bases, with 15 bases between.

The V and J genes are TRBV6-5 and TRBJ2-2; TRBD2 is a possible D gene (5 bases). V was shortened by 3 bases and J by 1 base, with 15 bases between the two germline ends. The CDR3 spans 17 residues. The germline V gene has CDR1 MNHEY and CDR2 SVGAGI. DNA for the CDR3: TGTGCCAGCAGTTATTCTACCCGGGGAGTGAACACCGGGGAGCTGTTTTTT. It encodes CASSYSTRGVNTGELFF.

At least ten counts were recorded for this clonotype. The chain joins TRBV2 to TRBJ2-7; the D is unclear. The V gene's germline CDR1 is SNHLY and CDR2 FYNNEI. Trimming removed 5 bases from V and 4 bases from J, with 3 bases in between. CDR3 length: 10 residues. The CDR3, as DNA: TGTGCCAGCAGTTCTTACGAGCAGTACGTC. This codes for CASSSYEQYV.

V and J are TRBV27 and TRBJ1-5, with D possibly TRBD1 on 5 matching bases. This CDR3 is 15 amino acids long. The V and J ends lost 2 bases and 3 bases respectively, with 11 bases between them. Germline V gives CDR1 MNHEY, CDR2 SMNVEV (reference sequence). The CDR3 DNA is TGTGCCAGCAGTTTAACGGGGGGATACAATCAGCCCCAGCATTTT. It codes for CASSLTGGYNQPQHF.